A selection of T cell receptor beta chains follows, all from one sample in a study of lymphopenia after photon versus proton radiotherapy. Some clones are missing from TCRdb's copy, which holds only in-frame ones; the method was immunoSEQ multiplex PCR. The data contain 60,000 to 75,000 clones, more than 75% of them singletons. Source: peripheral blood, taken from a patient treated with photon-based radiotherapy. Source of these receptors: a man in his forties with gastric cancer. The CDR3 runs from the conserved cysteine through the conserved F or W. The order of the fields is J gene, CDR3 length, D gene, V gene, clone size, CDR3 protein, CDR3 DNA. A D gene is named only where the DNA matches it firmly. Only some rows state a clone size, as once, few, many or a class for expanded clones.

j_gene: TRBJ2-2
len: 15
d_gene: TRBD2
v_gene: TRBV6-4
abundance: medium-sized
CDR3aa: CASSESGGATGELFF
CDR3nt: TGTGCCAGCAGTGAAAGCGGGGGGGCCACCGGGGAGCTGTTTTTT

j_gene: TRBJ2-3
len: 14
d_gene: .
v_gene: TRBV5-6
abundance: .
CDR3aa: CASSPLSQADTQYF
CDR3nt: TGTGCCAGCAGCCCGCTGTCACAGGCAGATACGCAGTATTTT

j_gene: TRBJ1-3
len: 15
d_gene: .
v_gene: TRBV7-9
abundance: few
CDR3aa: CASSFGRVTGNTIYF
CDR3nt: TGTGCCAGCAGCTTCGGGAGGGTGACTGGAAACACCATATATTTT

j_gene: TRBJ2-7
len: 15
d_gene: TRBD1
v_gene: TRBV14
abundance: .
CDR3aa: CASSHRNRGGDEQYF
CDR3nt: TGTGCCAGCAGCCATCGCAACAGGGGTGGTGACGAGCAGTACTTC

j_gene: TRBJ1-2
len: 12
d_gene: .
v_gene: TRBV2
abundance: once
CDR3aa: CASSEASDGYTF
CDR3nt: TGTGCCAGCAGTGAAGCTTCGGACGGCTACACCTTC

j_gene: TRBJ2-1
len: 15
d_gene: .
v_gene: TRBV5-1
abundance: .
CDR3aa: CASSLASPGGNEQFF
CDR3nt: TGCGCCAGCAGCTTGGCGTCTCCCGGGGGCAATGAGCAGTTCTTC

j_gene: TRBJ2-5
len: 14
d_gene: .
v_gene: TRBV1
abundance: .
CDR3aa: CTSSQRPKLGPGYF
CDR3nt: TGCACCAGCAGCCAGCGCCCGAAACTAGGACCGGGGTACTTC

j_gene: TRBJ1-5
len: 14
d_gene: .
v_gene: TRBV2
abundance: .
CDR3aa: CASSEGSSNQPQHF
CDR3nt: TGTGCCAGCAGTGAGGGAAGTTCCAATCAGCCCCAGCATTTT

j_gene: TRBJ1-4
len: 12
d_gene: .
v_gene: TRBV19
abundance: few
CDR3aa: CAATGPSRKLFF
CDR3nt: TGTGCTGCTACGGGACCTTCTCGAAAACTGTTTTTT

j_gene: TRBJ2-1
len: 15
d_gene: .
v_gene: TRBV18
abundance: .
CDR3aa: CASSLTRQAGNEQFF
CDR3nt: TGTGCCAGCTCACTGACCCGACAAGCAGGGAATGAGCAGTTCTTC

j_gene: TRBJ1-6
len: 17
d_gene: TRBD1
v_gene: TRBV9
abundance: few
CDR3aa: CASSVSTGGRHNSPLHF
CDR3nt: TGTGCCAGCAGCGTAAGTACAGGGGGCCGTCATAATTCACCCCTCCACTTT

j_gene: TRBJ1-1
len: 12
d_gene: .
v_gene: TRBV6-5
abundance: .
CDR3aa: CATTRGDTEAFF
CDR3nt: TGTGCCACCACGCGCGGGGACACTGAAGCTTTCTTT

j_gene: TRBJ1-5
len: 13
d_gene: .
v_gene: TRBV7-2
abundance: few
CDR3aa: CASKGPGNQPQHF
CDR3nt: TGTGCCAGCAAAGGGCCGGGCAATCAGCCCCAGCATTTT

j_gene: TRBJ2-5
len: 14
d_gene: .
v_gene: TRBV5-1
abundance: .
CDR3aa: CASSLEGPQETQYF
CDR3nt: TGCGCCAGCAGCTTGGAGGGGCCCCAAGAGACCCAGTACTTC

j_gene: TRBJ1-2
len: 18
d_gene: TRBD1
v_gene: TRBV9
abundance: .
CDR3aa: CASSVGEGQGGWNYGYTF
CDR3nt: TGTGCCAGCAGCGTAGGGGAGGGACAGGGTGGCTGGAACTATGGCTACACCTTC

j_gene: TRBJ2-7
len: 14
d_gene: TRBD1
v_gene: TRBV18
abundance: .
CDR3aa: CASSPGQGAYEQYF
CDR3nt: TGTGCCAGCTCACCAGGACAGGGCGCCTACGAGCAGTACTTC

j_gene: TRBJ1-2
len: 14
d_gene: .
v_gene: TRBV5-6
abundance: few
CDR3aa: CASSLGQPNYGYTF
CDR3nt: TGTGCCAGCAGCTTAGGCCAGCCTAACTATGGCTACACCTTC

j_gene: TRBJ2-2
len: 15
d_gene: TRBD1
v_gene: TRBV7-9
abundance: few
CDR3aa: CASSSDRVYTGELFF
CDR3nt: TGTGCCAGCAGCAGCGACAGGGTATACACCGGGGAGCTGTTTTTT